This T cell receptor beta chain derives from a study of shared clonotypes between healthy human individuals (TCRdb year 2020). Looking at the study overall: A few men and two women, aged 18 to 49 years, made up the cohort. To estimate repertoire size and how much clonotypes are shared between individuals, the study performed deep sequencing of blood TCR repertoires from a handful of healthy adults. For each donor, CD4 naive and CD4 memory were each given three plates, CD8 naive was given two plates, and CD8 memory was given one plate. Different laboratories and diverse techniques were used to prepare libraries and sequence TCR repertoires, to increase sequencing depth and limit assay-specific biases. Between about 0.9 and 8.9 billion PBMCs per donor were obtained by leukapheresis. What the work shows at the level of the full study, not this receptor alone: Sampling was restricted to blood, and TCR repertoires in tissue are likely to differ from TCR repertoires in blood. Pairwise subsampling indicated that sequencing depth was expected to affect the degree of clonotype sharing among donors. The small number of donors limited the genetic and exposure-history diversity represented. Naive subsets generally had larger estimated clonotype richness than memory subsets did. Rarefaction of sorted-subset datasets indicated incomplete sequencing despite the large sequencing depth. When a handful of donors were compared, the shared fraction of clonotypes was around 5% for naive CD4, more than 3% for naive CD8, about 2.4% for memory CD4, and less than 0.5% for memory CD8. Clonotypes shared by all four sorted-subset donors showed higher generation probabilities than non-shared clonotypes.

Remarks on this clone: Its target antigen remains unknown. No base quality information exists; no much larger clone differs at one position.

After removal of 2 bases from V and 8 bases from J, the junction retains 8 bases not matched to a gene. CDR1 and CDR2, per the germline V gene (reference sequence), are LNHDA and SQIVND. The CDR3 runs 15 amino acids, cysteine and phenylalanine included. Here the CDR3 DNA is all that survives: 45 bases in frame from base 1. Using the deep immunoSEQ assay, TCR CDR3 regions were amplified from genomic DNA by multiplex PCR. Extracted genomic DNA from each cell subset was spread evenly across all wells of several immunoSEQ 96-well plates, with each plate serving as a replicate. For sorted subsets, approximately 210 ng of genomic DNA, equivalent to 30,000 or so T cell genomes, went into each replicate PCR. Purified libraries were quantified with a Qubit 3.0 fluorometer, sized on a Bioanalyzer 2100, and re-quantified with the KAPA Library Quantification kit. Each immunoSEQ 96-well plate was sequenced on its own single-read 150-cycle Illumina NextSeq 550 flow cell. Under the source paper's analysis protocol: Because only junctional sequences without quality scores were contained in the immunoSEQ output, filtering matching that applied to full-length reads could not be performed. Sequences were annotated with PyIR, a Python wrapper for IgBLAST v1.9, using IMGT germline references to assign V/J genes and CDR3. Reads with weak V/J assignments (E-value above 1e-6), missing CDR3, stop codons, out-of-frame junctions, or ambiguous translated residues were removed. V3J clonotypes were defined as sequences sharing the same inferred V gene, J gene, and CDR3 amino acid sequence. Percentage overlap between repertoires was calculated by dividing the number of shared unique clonotypes by the size of the smaller repertoire. Repertoire richness was assessed with RTK rarefaction, the Chao1 estimator, and Recon v2.1 estimates of unobserved clonotypes. Generation probabilities were computed with OLGA for all TCRbeta clonotypes obtained by the gDNA method from several donors. TCRdb holds this immuneACCESS table with in-frame rearrangements only. Some clones are missing; in checked studies, unresolved V genes explain under half, and the rest has no known cause. That table gives V, J and clone size, and the DNA gave D and trimming. The sample records about 2.4 million clones, more than 80% of which are singletons. The leading ten clones occupy roughly 0.13% of the sample.

Healthy HIV-negative adults with no recently reported acute infections or vaccinations were included as donors. Every donor was a Caucasian adult living in Nashville, Tennessee, USA. CD4+ T cells were enriched by magnetic negative selection, after which naive cells were positively selected on CD45RA and the negative fraction was taken as the memory subset. Blood was obtained by leukapheresis, after which PBMCs were separated by Ficoll-Histopaque density gradient centrifugation and cryopreserved in liquid nitrogen vapor phase. Purity and quantity of every magnetically sorted T cell population were checked by analytical flow cytometry. Genomic DNA was isolated from each sorted fraction and quantified by UV absorbance on a Nanodrop 2000c.

Sequences were obtained from naive CD4+ T cells sorted from blood. In the paper's terms, the cell subset or site label means: CD45RA+ positively selected. The receptor chain draws on TRBV19 and TRBJ2-1; 8 bases in the middle match TRBD1. The clonotype comes from a man aged 18 to 35 in good health. CDR3 loop: CASSIQAGGRYEQFF. The nucleotides are TGTGCCAGTAGTATACAGGCAGGGGGCCGGTATGAGCAGTTCTTC.